The 9 T cell receptor beta chains reported below all come from one sample, sequenced in a study of cytomegalovirus exposure and HLA in healthy donors. Measured with immunoSEQ multiplex PCR; TCRdb has only the in-frame clones, and not every one. The sample comprises 150,000 to 250,000 clones, about 79% of which are singletons, and 13% rests with the top ten. The sequenced sample consisted of PBMCs. The receptors were gathered from a woman aged 30 to 39 in good health and CMV-seropositive.

The V and J genes are TRBV11-2 and TRBJ1-3, with 7 bases fitting TRBD1. V shed 5 bases, J shed 2 bases, and the junction held 6 bases outside the gene matches. The CDR3 has 15 amino acids. The V gene's germline CDR1 is SGHAT and CDR2 FQNNGV. Written as DNA, the CDR3 is TGTGCCAGCAGCCGTGGGACAGCCACTGGAAACACCATATATTTT. It is translated as CASSRGTATGNTIYF.

This chain connects TRBV27 to TRBJ2-2; 10 bases match TRBD1. The CDR3 has 16 amino acids. The V gene's germline CDR1 is MNHEY and CDR2 SMNVEV (reference sequence). J gave up 4 bases and V 3 bases, and 5 bases lay outside the gene matches. CDR3 region: CASSLIWTGGTGELFF. The CDR3 DNA follows: TGTGCCAGCAGTTTGATTTGGACAGGGGGCACCGGGGAGCTGTTTTTT.

This sequence joins TRBV2 and TRBJ2-7; D unclear. CDR1 SNHLY and CDR2 FYNNEI come from the germline V gene. Trimming took off 10 bases at V and 1 base at J, with 11 bases between the two ends. The length of the CDR3 is 12 residues. CDR3 bases: TGTGCCAATAAGAGGAAATCCTACGAGCAGTACTTC. Protein: CANKRKSYEQYF.

This chain joins TRBV5-1 and TRBJ1-1; no clear D gene. This CDR3 has 14 amino acids. Germline loops: CDR1 SGHRS, CDR2 YFSETQ. V was trimmed by 4 bases and J by 2 bases, leaving 12 bases between them. This CDR3 is CASSTAGTNTEAFF. CDR3 in DNA: TGCGCCAGCAGCACGGCGGGTACCAACACTGAAGCTTTCTTT.

J is TRBJ2-1 and V is TRBV29-1, with a weak D call TRBD2 (5 bases). Trimming cost V 7 bases and J 4 bases, with 17 bases left between them. CDR1 is SQVTM, CDR2 ANQGSEA, per germline. The CDR3 totals 14 residues. This CDR3 reads CSGSSSGLYNEQFF. CDR3 DNA sequence: TGCAGCGGGTCGTCGAGCGGATTATACAATGAGCAGTTCTTC.

The V gene is TRBV27, the J gene TRBJ1-5, with TRBD1 as a possible D gene (6 bases). Germline CDR1 and CDR2: MNHEY and SMNVEV (reference sequence). V lost 6 bases, J lost 2 bases, and 14 bases lay in between. The CDR3 sequence is 15 residues long. CDR3 coding DNA: TGTGCCAGCAGGGGGACATCTAACCGCAATCAGCCCCAGCATTTT. This translates into CASRGTSNRNQPQHF.

This chain joins TRBV7-2 and TRBJ1-5, with no clear D. Germline-derived CDR1 and CDR2 are SGHTA and FQGNSA. V was trimmed by 1 base and J by 2 bases, leaving 12 bases between them. This CDR3 comprises 16 residues. CDR3 in amino acids: CASSLDSYVGNQPQHF. The CDR3 coding sequence is TGTGCCAGCAGCTTAGACTCGTACGTGGGCAATCAGCCCCAGCATTTT.

The chain carries TRBV28 and TRBJ2-5, with TRBD2 matching 10 bases. The trim removed 3 bases at V and 1 base at J, leaving 2 bases unmatched. CDR3 size: 15 residues. Per germline, CDR1 MDHEN and CDR2 SYDVKM. CDR3 sequence: CASSFLAGAQETQYF. CDR3 nucleotides: TGTGCCAGCAGTTTTCTAGCGGGAGCCCAAGAGACCCAGTACTTC.

This chain uses TRBV28 with TRBJ2-5, with 7 nucleotides matching TRBD1. The CDR3 sequence is 14 residues long. The J segment lost 0 bases and the V segment lost 5 bases, leaving 3 bases of the junction unmatched. Looked up from germline, CDR1 is MDHEN and CDR2 is SYDVKM. The CDR3 bases are TGTGCCAGCAGTCTGAGGGGGCACCAAGAGACCCAGTACTTC. Translation gives CASSLRGHQETQYF.